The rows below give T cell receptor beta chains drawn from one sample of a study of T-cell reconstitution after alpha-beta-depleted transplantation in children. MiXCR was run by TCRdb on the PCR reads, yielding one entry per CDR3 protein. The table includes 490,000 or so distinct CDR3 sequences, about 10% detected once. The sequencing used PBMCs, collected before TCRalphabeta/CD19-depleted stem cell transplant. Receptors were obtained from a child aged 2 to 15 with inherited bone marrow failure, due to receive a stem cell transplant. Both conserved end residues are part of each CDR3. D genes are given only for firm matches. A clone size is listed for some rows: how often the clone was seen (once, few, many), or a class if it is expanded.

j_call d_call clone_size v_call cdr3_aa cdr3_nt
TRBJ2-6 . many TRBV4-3 CASSQGGLSSGANVLTF TGCGCCAGCAGCCAAGGAGGACTGAGCTCTGGGGCCAACGTCCTGACTTTC
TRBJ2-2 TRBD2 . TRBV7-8 CASSFSSGINTGELFF TGTGCCAGCAGCTTTTCTAGCGGGATCAACACCGGGGAGCTGTTTTTT
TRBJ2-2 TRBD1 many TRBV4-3 CASSQGQGAGELFF TGCGCCAGCAGCCAAGGACAGGGTGCCGGGGAGCTGTTTTTT
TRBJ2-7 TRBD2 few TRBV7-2 CASRPPGLAGAGEQYF TGTGCCAGCAGACCCCCCGGACTAGCGGGAGCGGGTGAGCAGTACTTC
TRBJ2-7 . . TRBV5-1 CASSLEQPSPLEQYF TGCGCCAGCAGCTTGGAGCAGCCATCCCCGTTAGAGCAGTACTTC
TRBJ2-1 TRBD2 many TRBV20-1 CSVPGLAGGSYNEQFF TGCAGTGTCCCGGGACTAGCGGGAGGAAGCTACAATGAGCAGTTCTTC
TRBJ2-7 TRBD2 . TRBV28 CASSFRSGDWYEQYF TGTGCCAGCAGTTTTCGTAGCGGGGACTGGTACGAGCAGTACTTC
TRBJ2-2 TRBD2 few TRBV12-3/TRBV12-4 CASSTSGTGELFF TGTGCCAGCAGTACTAGCGGTACCGGGGAGCTGTTTTTT
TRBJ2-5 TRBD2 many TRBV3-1 CASSQVAGGETQYF TGTGCCAGCAGCCAAGTAGCGGGTGGAGAGACCCAGTACTTC
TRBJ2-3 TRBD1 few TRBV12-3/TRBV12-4 CASSQTGGDTQYF TGTGCCAGCAGCCAGACAGGGGGAGATACGCAGTATTTT
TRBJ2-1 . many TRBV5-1 CASSRSRSSYNEQFF TGCGCCAGCAGCCGAAGCCGGAGCTCCTACAATGAGCAGTTCTTC
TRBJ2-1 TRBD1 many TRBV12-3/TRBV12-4 CASRINRGNEQFF TGTGCCAGCAGAATAAACAGGGGGAATGAGCAGTTCTTC
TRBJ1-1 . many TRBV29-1 CSVVERGTEAFF TGCAGCGTTGTCGAGCGCGGCACTGAAGCTTTCTTT
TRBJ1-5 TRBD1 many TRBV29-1 CSVALGGTNQPQHF TGCAGCGTTGCGTTAGGGGGCACAAATCAGCCCCAGCATTTT
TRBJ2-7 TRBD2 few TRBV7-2 CASSWDYYDEQYF TGTGCCAGCAGCTGGGACTACTACGACGAGCAGTACTTC
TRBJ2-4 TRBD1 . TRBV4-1 CASSQGRMGQGSANIQYF TGCGCCAGCAGCCAAGGCCGCATGGGACAGGGTTCTGCAAACATTCAGTACTTC
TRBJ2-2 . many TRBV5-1 CASRSRGADTGELFF TGCGCCAGCCGGTCCCGGGGGGCGGATACCGGGGAGCTGTTTTTT
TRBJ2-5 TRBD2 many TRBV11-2 CASRSPWAGTSGKIQETQYF TGTGCCAGCAGGTCACCTTGGGCCGGGACTAGCGGAAAAATCCAAGAGACCCAGTACTTC
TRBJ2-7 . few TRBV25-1 CASSESAWGGSSYEQYF TGTGCCAGCAGTGAATCCGCGTGGGGGGGCAGCTCCTACGAGCAGTACTTC
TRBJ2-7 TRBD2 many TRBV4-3 CASSRRLSGSVSEQYF TGCGCCAGCAGCCGCCGCCTTAGCGGGAGCGTCTCCGAGCAGTACTTC
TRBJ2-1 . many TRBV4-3 CASSQDRDFSYNEQFF TGCGCCAGCAGCCAAGATCGGGACTTCTCCTACAATGAGCAGTTCTTC
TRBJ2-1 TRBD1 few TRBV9 CASSVGGQGSYNEQFF TGTGCCAGCAGCGTAGGAGGACAGGGTTCCTACAATGAGCAGTTCTTC
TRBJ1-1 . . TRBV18 CASSPEGDWDTEAFF TGTGCCAGCTCACCAGAGGGGGATTGGGACACTGAAGCTTTCTTT
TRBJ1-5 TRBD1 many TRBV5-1 CASSPGQGAGQPQHF TGCGCCAGCAGCCCTGGACAGGGGGCCGGGCAGCCCCAGCATTTT
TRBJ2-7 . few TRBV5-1 CASSLGHLYYEQYF TGCGCCAGCAGCTTGGGGCACCTGTACTACGAGCAGTACTTC
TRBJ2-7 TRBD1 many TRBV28 CASRPGQGVYEQYF TGTGCCAGCAGACCTGGACAGGGAGTCTACGAGCAGTACTTC
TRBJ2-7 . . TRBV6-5 CASSYSQGLYEQYF TGTGCCAGCAGTTATAGCCAGGGATTGTACGAGCAGTACTTC
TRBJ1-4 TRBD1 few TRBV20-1 CSAPGQGAEKLFF TGCAGTGCCCCAGGACAGGGGGCTGAAAAACTGTTTTTT
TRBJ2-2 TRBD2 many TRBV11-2 CASRLAGTNTGELFF TGTGCCAGCAGGCTAGCGGGGACTAACACCGGGGAGCTGTTTTTT
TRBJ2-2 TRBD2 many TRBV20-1 CSARDLGRDTGELFF TGCAGTGCTAGAGATCTCGGGAGGGACACCGGGGAGCTGTTTTTT
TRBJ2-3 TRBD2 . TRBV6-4 CASSVAGGLTDTQYF TGTGCCAGCAGTGTGGCGGGAGGACTCACAGATACGCAGTATTTT
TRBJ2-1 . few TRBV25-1 CASSGTTIQSYNEQFF TGTGCCAGCAGTGGGACTACGATTCAGAGCTACAATGAGCAGTTCTTC
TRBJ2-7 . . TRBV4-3 CASSQERLYPPYEQYF TGCGCCAGCAGCCAAGAAAGGTTATATCCCCCCTACGAGCAGTACTTC
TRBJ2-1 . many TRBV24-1 CATSDQYGRLYNEQFF TGTGCCACCAGTGATCAATACGGGAGACTCTACAATGAGCAGTTCTTC
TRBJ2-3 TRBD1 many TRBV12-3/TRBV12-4 CASRFRQGWGDTQYF TGTGCCAGCAGATTCCGACAGGGCTGGGGAGATACGCAGTATTTT
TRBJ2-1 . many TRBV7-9 CASSIGFGRIAYNEQFF TGTGCCAGCAGCATTGGATTCGGGAGAATCGCCTACAATGAGCAGTTCTTC
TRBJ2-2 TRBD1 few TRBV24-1 CATSDADRANTGELFF TGTGCCACCAGTGACGCCGACAGGGCGAACACCGGGGAGCTGTTTTTT
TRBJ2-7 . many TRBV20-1 CSARDIGSEQYF TGCAGTGCTAGAGATATTGGGTCCGAGCAGTACTTC
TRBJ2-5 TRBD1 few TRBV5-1 CASSLFTGAQETQYF TGCGCCAGCAGCTTGTTCACAGGGGCGCAAGAGACCCAGTACTTC
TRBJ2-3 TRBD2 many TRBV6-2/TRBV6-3 CASSYLGLAQYF TGTGCCAGCAGTTATCTCGGACTAGCGCAGTATTTT
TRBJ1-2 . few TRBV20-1 CSAPEDGLYGYTF TGCAGTGCGCCAGAGGACGGCCTCTATGGCTACACCTTC
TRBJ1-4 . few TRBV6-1 CASSPSRDEKLFF TGTGCCAGCAGTCCGTCCAGGGACGAAAAACTGTTTTTT
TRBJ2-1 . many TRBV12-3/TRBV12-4 CASISGTLRANEQFF TGTGCCAGCATCTCGGGGACTCTCCGGGCCAATGAGCAGTTCTTC
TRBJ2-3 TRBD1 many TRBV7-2 CASSPQTGLADTQYF TGTGCCAGCAGCCCCCAGACAGGGCTCGCAGATACGCAGTATTTT
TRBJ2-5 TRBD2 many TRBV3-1 CASSRHLNAGDPQETQYF TGTGCCAGCAGCCGGCACCTAAATGCGGGAGATCCCCAAGAGACCCAGTACTTC
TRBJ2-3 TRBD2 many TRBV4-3 CASSQDRASGRIPDTQYF TGCGCCAGCAGCCAAGATCGGGCTAGCGGGAGGATCCCAGATACGCAGTATTTT
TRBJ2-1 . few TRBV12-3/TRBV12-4 CASSPERGYNEQFF TGTGCCAGCAGCCCCGAGAGGGGTTACAATGAGCAGTTCTTC
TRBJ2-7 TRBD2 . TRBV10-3 CAISAAGEDEQYF TGTGCCATCAGTGCGGCGGGAGAGGACGAGCAGTACTTC
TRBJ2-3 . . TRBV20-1 CCARDFSGSTDTQYF TGCTGTGCTAGAGATTTTAGCGGTAGCACAGATACGCAGTATTTT
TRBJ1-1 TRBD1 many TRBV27 CASSFLTGGEAFF TGTGCCAGCAGTTTCCTGACAGGGGGGGAAGCTTTCTTT
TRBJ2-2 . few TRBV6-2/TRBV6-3 CASSLRLRDGELFF TGTGCCAGCAGCCTACGACTAAGGGACGGGGAGCTGTTTTTT
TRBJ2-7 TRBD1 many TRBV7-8 CASSLGAETGTAYEQYF TGTGCCAGCAGCTTAGGAGCTGAAACCGGGACAGCTTACGAGCAGTACTTC
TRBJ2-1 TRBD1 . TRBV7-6 CASSPFQGWDRAPNEQFF TGTGCCAGCAGCCCATTTCAGGGTTGGGACAGGGCTCCGAATGAGCAGTTCTTC
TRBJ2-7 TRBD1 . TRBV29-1 CSVGQGATAHEQYF TGCAGCGTAGGACAGGGTGCAACAGCTCACGAGCAGTACTTC